A selection of T cell receptor beta chains follows, all from one sample in a study of OX40 agonist ivuxolimab in advanced cancers. Profiling relied on immunoSEQ multiplex PCR, and the TCRdb table lists in-frame clones only, not all of them. The sample carries tens of thousands of clones, about 84% recorded once. The source material was CD4+ or CD8+ T cells sorted from blood, sampled in a trial of the OX40 agonist ivuxolimab. The receptor set was obtained from an adult with an advanced solid tumor such as melanoma, head and neck, liver or kidney cancer. CDR3s include the opening cysteine and the closing phenylalanine or tryptophan. The order of the fields is D gene, J gene, V gene, clone size, CDR3 protein, CDR3 DNA. D genes are given only for firm matches. Clone size is stated in some rows and not others, as once, few, many or a class when expanded.

D: -
J: TRBJ1-2
V: TRBV11-2
size: -
CDR3: CASSLEGLTGYGYTF
DNA: TGTGCCAGCAGCTTAGAAGGGCTCACCGGCTATGGCTACACCTTC

D: -
J: TRBJ2-1
V: TRBV27
size: -
CDR3: CANSLGVPGREFF
DNA: TGTGCCAACAGTTTGGGGGTTCCGGGCCGGGAGTTCTTC

D: -
J: TRBJ2-6
V: TRBV9
size: -
CDR3: CASSVSSGANVLTF
DNA: TGTGCCAGCAGCGTCAGCTCTGGGGCCAACGTCCTGACTTTC

D: -
J: TRBJ2-7
V: TRBV7-6
size: -
CDR3: CASSLRQDSEQYF
DNA: TGTGCCAGCAGCTTAAGGCAGGACTCCGAGCAGTACTTC

D: -
J: TRBJ2-1
V: TRBV7-3
size: -
CDR3: CASSLNTVPPYNEQFF
DNA: TGTGCCAGCAGCTTAAACACAGTGCCCCCCTACAATGAGCAGTTCTTC

D: TRBD1
J: TRBJ2-4
V: TRBV5-1
size: -
CDR3: CASSLQGVKNIQYF
DNA: TGCGCCAGCAGCTTACAGGGGGTCAAAAACATTCAGTACTTC

D: -
J: TRBJ2-3
V: TRBV5-4
size: -
CDR3: CASSPTKTASSTDTQYF
DNA: TGTGCCAGCAGCCCGACCAAGACAGCTTCTAGCACAGATACGCAGTATTTT

D: -
J: TRBJ1-2
V: TRBV27
size: -
CDR3: CASSLFASANYGYTF
DNA: TGTGCCAGCAGTTTATTCGCCTCGGCCAACTATGGCTACACCTTC

D: -
J: TRBJ1-3
V: TRBV10-2
size: -
CDR3: CASRQGITGNTIYF
DNA: TGCGCCAGCAGGCAGGGGATCACTGGAAACACCATATATTTT

D: -
J: TRBJ2-3
V: TRBV18
size: -
CDR3: CASSPTLQGTDTQYF
DNA: TGTGCCAGCTCACCGACATTACAGGGCACAGATACGCAGTATTTT

D: TRBD2
J: TRBJ2-5
V: TRBV7-9
size: -
CDR3: CASSLAAGVETQYF
DNA: TGTGCCAGCAGCTTAGCAGCGGGAGTAGAGACCCAGTACTTC

D: -
J: TRBJ1-1
V: TRBV19
size: -
CDR3: CASSIAYSGASTEAFF
DNA: TGTGCCAGTAGTATCGCTTATTCGGGGGCTAGCACTGAAGCTTTCTTT

D: -
J: TRBJ1-1
V: TRBV6-1
size: few
CDR3: CASSEAGRWATEAFF
DNA: TGTGCCAGCAGTGAAGCCGGGCGGTGGGCGACTGAAGCTTTCTTT

D: TRBD2
J: TRBJ2-7
V: TRBV9
size: -
CDR3: CASSVWAGAPYEQYF
DNA: TGTGCCAGCAGCGTTTGGGCGGGAGCCCCCTACGAGCAGTACTTC

D: -
J: TRBJ1-5
V: TRBV7-2
size: -
CDR3: CASSVGGGADQPQHF
DNA: TGTGCCAGCAGCGTAGGGGGAGGGGCGGATCAGCCCCAGCATTTT

D: -
J: TRBJ2-2
V: TRBV30
size: -
CDR3: CAWSVPGLNTGELFF
DNA: TGTGCCTGGAGTGTACCCGGACTAAACACCGGGGAGCTGTTTTTT

D: TRBD1
J: TRBJ2-7
V: TRBV10-3
size: -
CDR3: CAINRDRDSGDEQYF
DNA: TGTGCCATCAATCGGGACAGGGATAGTGGCGACGAGCAGTACTTC

D: -
J: TRBJ2-7
V: TRBV18
size: -
CDR3: CASSPDTYEQYF
DNA: TGTGCCAGCTCTCCGGACACCTACGAGCAGTACTTC

D: -
J: TRBJ2-2
V: TRBV6-6
size: -
CDR3: CASSLQGGRELFF
DNA: TGTGCCAGCAGTCTACAGGGTGGCAGGGAGCTGTTTTTT

D: -
J: TRBJ1-1
V: TRBV4-1
size: -
CDR3: CASRPALVEYYTEAFF
DNA: TGCGCCAGCAGGCCCGCTTTGGTCGAGTATTACACTGAAGCTTTCTTT

D: -
J: TRBJ1-1
V: TRBV7-9
size: -
CDR3: CASSSLRVEGYTEAFF
DNA: TGTGCCAGCAGCTCCCTTAGGGTGGAGGGCTACACTGAAGCTTTCTTT

D: -
J: TRBJ1-1
V: TRBV6-5
size: -
CDR3: CASSLQGLSEAFF
DNA: TGTGCCAGCTCCCTACAGGGTTTGTCTGAAGCTTTCTTT

D: -
J: TRBJ2-5
V: TRBV4-3
size: -
CDR3: CASSQDFRGGGGETQYF
DNA: TGCGCCAGCAGCCAAGATTTTCGGGGAGGGGGCGGGGAGACCCAGTACTTC

D: -
J: TRBJ2-7
V: TRBV5-4
size: -
CDR3: CASSLGATGSPSYEQYF
DNA: TGTGCCAGCAGCTTGGGCGCGACGGGGTCCCCTTCCTACGAGCAGTACTTC

D: -
J: TRBJ2-1
V: TRBV29-1
size: -
CDR3: CSALGGQPYNEQFF
DNA: TGCAGCGCGCTGGGGGGGCAGCCCTACAATGAGCAGTTCTTC

D: -
J: TRBJ1-3
V: TRBV6-5
size: -
CDR3: CASQPIARHTIYF
DNA: TGTGCCAGCCAACCGATCGCGAGACACACCATATATTTT

D: TRBD1
J: TRBJ1-5
V: TRBV18
size: -
CDR3: CASSPSTGPQPQHF
DNA: TGTGCCAGCTCACCCTCGACAGGGCCTCAGCCCCAGCATTTT

D: TRBD1
J: TRBJ2-3
V: TRBV5-1
size: few
CDR3: CASSSLTGGADTQYF
DNA: TGCGCCAGCAGCTCCTTGACAGGGGGTGCAGATACGCAGTATTTT

D: -
J: TRBJ2-2
V: TRBV5-1
size: -
CDR3: CASSLSLQITGELFF
DNA: TGCGCCAGCAGCTTGTCGTTACAGATTACCGGGGAGCTGTTTTTT

D: -
J: TRBJ2-3
V: TRBV7-6
size: once
CDR3: CASSLGLKGSTTDTQYF
DNA: TGTGCCAGCAGCCTTGGACTGAAGGGCAGCACGACAGATACGCAGTATTTT

D: -
J: TRBJ2-7
V: TRBV6-6
size: -
CDR3: CASRPPSRDEQYF
DNA: TGTGCCAGCAGACCCCCATCACGAGACGAGCAGTACTTC

D: -
J: TRBJ1-2
V: TRBV7-9
size: -
CDR3: CASSFAAGLIGYGYTF
DNA: TGTGCCAGCAGCTTTGCCGCGGGACTTATAGGCTATGGCTACACCTTC

D: TRBD1
J: TRBJ2-5
V: TRBV6-1
size: -
CDR3: CASSANFGTGAGSETQYF
DNA: TGTGCCAGCAGTGCAAATTTTGGGACAGGCGCTGGGAGTGAGACCCAGTACTTC

D: -
J: TRBJ1-1
V: TRBV7-2
size: -
CDR3: CASSLERDTEAFF
DNA: TGTGCCAGCAGCTTAGAGCGGGACACTGAAGCTTTCTTT

D: -
J: TRBJ2-1
V: TRBV4-3
size: -
CDR3: CASSQNPEPSYNEQFF
DNA: TGCGCCAGCAGCCAAAACCCGGAGCCCTCCTACAATGAGCAGTTCTTC

D: -
J: TRBJ1-1
V: TRBV5-4
size: -
CDR3: CASSLGGGVNTEAFF
DNA: TGTGCCAGCAGCTTGGGGGGAGGGGTGAACACTGAAGCTTTCTTT

D: -
J: TRBJ1-1
V: TRBV14
size: -
CDR3: CASSQVAGNTEAFF
DNA: TGTGCCAGCAGCCAAGTGGCAGGGAACACTGAAGCTTTCTTT

D: TRBD2
J: TRBJ2-7
V: TRBV18
size: -
CDR3: CASSPPLDGGFEQYF
DNA: TGTGCCAGCTCACCCCCCCTTGACGGGGGGTTCGAGCAGTACTTC

D: -
J: TRBJ2-3
V: TRBV5-6
size: -
CDR3: CASSPQQDTDTQYF
DNA: TGTGCCAGCAGCCCACAACAGGACACAGATACGCAGTATTTT

D: TRBD1
J: TRBJ2-3
V: TRBV7-9
size: -
CDR3: CASSLTGVRDTQYF
DNA: TGTGCCAGCAGCCTAACAGGGGTGAGGGATACGCAGTATTTT

D: -
J: TRBJ1-2
V: TRBV18
size: once
CDR3: CASSPTDDYGYTF
DNA: TGTGCCAGCTCACCCACGGACGATTATGGCTACACCTTC

D: -
J: TRBJ1-1
V: TRBV2
size: -
CDR3: CASSEAGGAMNTEAFF
DNA: TGTGCCAGCAGTGAAGCTGGTGGAGCAATGAACACTGAAGCTTTCTTT

D: -
J: TRBJ1-5
V: TRBV2
size: -
CDR3: CASSERQDSNQPQHF
DNA: TGTGCCAGCAGTGAACGCCAGGATAGCAATCAGCCCCAGCATTTT

D: -
J: TRBJ2-7
V: TRBV11-3
size: -
CDR3: CASSLVPKTIPEQYF
DNA: TGTGCCAGCAGCTTAGTGCCCAAGACAATCCCCGAGCAGTACTTC

D: -
J: TRBJ2-7
V: TRBV15
size: -
CDR3: CATSKSTRGWDEQYF
DNA: TGTGCCACCAGCAAATCGACTAGGGGCTGGGACGAGCAGTACTTC

D: -
J: TRBJ2-7
V: TRBV15
size: -
CDR3: CATSRGGYEQYF
DNA: TGTGCCACCAGCAGAGGGGGGTACGAGCAGTACTTC